Listed below are T cell receptor beta chains from one sample, sequenced in a study of blood T cell repertoires in COVID-19. The repertoire was sequenced with immunoSEQ multiplex PCR; TCRdb's copy has only in-frame clones and lacks some. The table records fewer than 90,000 clones, roughly nine tenths of them present only once. Sample: peripheral blood. These receptors all stem from a man older than 75 in a cohort sampled during active COVID-19. Each CDR3 is given with its conserved first and last residue. The D gene is left open where the match is weak. Not all rows give a size; the values are once, few, many and, for expanded clones, a class.

NA	TRBJ2-7	TRBV7-9	TRBD2	TGTGCCAGCAGCGGGGGACTAGTCTACGAGCAGTACTTC	CASSGGLVYEQYF
few	TRBJ2-2	TRBV7-9	NA	TGTGCCAGCAGCTTTGGACCGGGAATGAGGACCACGAACACCGGGGAGCTGTTTTTT	CASSFGPGMRTTNTGELFF
NA	TRBJ2-1	TRBV19	TRBD2	TGTGCCAGTAGTAAAACTAGCGGGGGGACCAATGAGCAGTTCTTC	CASSKTSGGTNEQFF
NA	TRBJ1-1	TRBV5-4	TRBD1	TGTGCCAGCAGCTTAAGGACAGGGTGGACTGAAGCTTTCTTT	CASSLRTGWTEAFF
once	TRBJ2-5	TRBV19	NA	TGTGCCAGTAGTTATGGCGGGGAGACCCAGTACTTC	CASSYGGETQYF
NA	TRBJ1-2	TRBV6-2/TRBV6-3	TRBD1	TGTGCCAGCAGTATTACCGGGACAGGGGACAATGGCTACACCTTC	CASSITGTGDNGYTF
NA	TRBJ1-2	TRBV6-6	TRBD1	TGTGCCAGCAGCCCCGGACAGGAGTATGGCTACACCTTC	CASSPGQEYGYTF
NA	TRBJ1-5	TRBV5-5	NA	TGTGCCAGCAGCGGGTCGGGTCAGCCCCAGCATTTT	CASSGSGQPQHF
few	TRBJ1-2	TRBV5-1	NA	TGCGCCAGCAGCTTGGGAGGACAGAGACGCTATGGCTACACCTTC	CASSLGGQRRYGYTF
NA	TRBJ1-6	TRBV6-5	NA	TGTGCCAGCAGAAAGGATTCAGGGATAAATTCACCCCTCCACTTT	CASRKDSGINSPLHF
NA	TRBJ1-6	TRBV3-1/TRBV3-2	NA	TGTGCCAGCAGCCAAGGCCTCGGCGGTCATTCACCCCTCCACTTT	CASSQGLGGHSPLHF
NA	TRBJ2-6	TRBV5-4	NA	TGTGCCAGCTTCAGCTTGGACAGCTCTGGGGCCAACGTCCTGACTTTC	CASFSLDSSGANVLTF
NA	TRBJ1-5	TRBV25-1	NA	TGTGCCAGCAGTCCTACCCAGGGCTGGGGGCCCCAGCATTTT	CASSPTQGWGPQHF
NA	TRBJ2-3	TRBV5-4	TRBD1	TGTGCCAGCAGCTTGGGAGGGGGCTCAGATACGCAGTATTTT	CASSLGGGSDTQYF
once	TRBJ2-3	TRBV3-1/TRBV3-2	TRBD2	TGTGCCAGCAGCCCAGCGGGGGGCCCAGATACGCAGTATTTT	CASSPAGGPDTQYF